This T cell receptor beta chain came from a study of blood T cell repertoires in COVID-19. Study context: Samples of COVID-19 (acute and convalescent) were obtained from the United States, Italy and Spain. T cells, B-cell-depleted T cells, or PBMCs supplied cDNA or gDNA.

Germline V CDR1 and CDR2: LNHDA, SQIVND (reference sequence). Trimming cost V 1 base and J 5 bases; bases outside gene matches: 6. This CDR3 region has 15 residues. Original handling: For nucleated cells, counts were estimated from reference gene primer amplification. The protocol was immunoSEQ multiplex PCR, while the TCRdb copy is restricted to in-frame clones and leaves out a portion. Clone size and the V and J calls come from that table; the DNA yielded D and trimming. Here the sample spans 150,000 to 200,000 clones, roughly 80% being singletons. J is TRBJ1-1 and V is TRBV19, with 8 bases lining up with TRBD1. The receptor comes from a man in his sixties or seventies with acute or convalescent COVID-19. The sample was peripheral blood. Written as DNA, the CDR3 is TGTGCCAGTAGTATAGCCCTGGACAGGGAGACTGAAGCTTTCTTT. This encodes CASSIALDRETEAFF. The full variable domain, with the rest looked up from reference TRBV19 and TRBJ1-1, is DGGITQSPKYLFRKEGQNVTLSCEQNLNHDAMYWYRQDPGQGLRLIYYSQIVNDFQKGDIAEGYSVSREKKESFPLTVTSAQKNPTAFYLCASSIALDRETEAFFGQGTRLTVV.